This T cell receptor beta chain is drawn from a study of a mutant IDH1 vaccine in newly diagnosed glioma. Some clones are missing from TCRdb's copy, which holds only in-frame ones; the method was immunoSEQ multiplex PCR. The sample yields fewer than 45,000 clones, just under 95% seen once. Broader study findings: Pseudoprogression showed no apparent link to changes in top peripheral T cell clonotypes.

This sample's time point: baseline, week 1 (first vaccination visit). Noted treatment: pre-vaccination baseline after standard-of-care therapy. This clone showed up just once. Its target is not known. CDR3 length: 15 residues. Germline CDR1 and CDR2: LNHDA and SQIVND (reference sequence). J lost 7 bases, V lost 5 bases, and 8 bases had no gene match. The specimen comprised PBMCs, sampled from a glioma patient treated with radiotherapy, temozolomide or both. The source of this sequence is a man in his late teens or twenties with glioma. This rearrangement joins TRBV19 to TRBJ2-1; 10 bases are shared with TRBD2. The CDR3 sequence: CASSGTSGNRNEQFF. For the CDR3, the DNA is TGTGCCAGTAGTGGAACTAGCGGGAATCGGAATGAGCAGTTCTTC.